These 17 T cell receptor beta chains were all obtained from the same sample, sequenced in a study of blood T cells in healthy people across ages. PCR was performed a second time for 7 to 11 cycles using a sample-barcoded 5' primer and a J-beta primer mix. Using its own MiXCR run on the 5' RACE reads, TCRdb lists one record per CDR3 protein. The sample records approximately 1.5 million distinct CDR3 sequences, about 31% being singletons. The specimen was blood. These receptors came from a woman aged 25 to 39 in good health.

A few counts support this clonotype. The chain links TRBV7-3 to TRBJ1-2, with TRBD1 as a possible D gene (6 bases). The ends were cut back, 3 bases at V and 6 bases at J, with 11 bases in the middle. There are 13 residues in the CDR3. Looked up from germline, CDR1 is SGHTA and CDR2 is FQGTGA. In DNA, the CDR3 is TGTGCCAGCAGCTTCACAGGGACCCATGGCTACACCTTC. This translates into CASSFTGTHGYTF.

This clonotype was detected a few times. This chain links TRBV5-4 with TRBJ2-1; 7 bases are a match to TRBD2. After removal of 3 bases from V and 7 bases from J, the junction contained 13 bases not matched to a gene. The CDR3 has 16 residues. The germline V gene encodes CDR1 SGHNT and CDR2 YYREEE (reference sequence). The CDR3 spells CASSSGTISSQNEQFF. The CDR3 bases are TGTGCCAGCAGCTCCGGGACTATCTCGTCGCAAAATGAGCAGTTCTTC.

This clonotype was recorded at least ten times. The genes are TRBV12-3 or TRBV12-4 and TRBJ2-3, with 7 nucleotides matching TRBD1. V lost 6 bases and J lost 0; bases outside the gene matches: 3. This CDR3 has 14 amino acids. CDR3 sequence: CASSEGASTDTQYF. CDR3 sequence (DNA): TGTGCCAGCAGCGAGGGGGCCAGCACAGATACGCAGTATTTT.

As for this clonotype: A much larger clone lies one base from this, so it may be a read error. The chain combines TRBV29-1 with TRBJ2-1; 14 positions match TRBD2. The germline V gene has CDR1 SQVTM and CDR2 ANQGSEA. V lost 7 bases, J lost 4 bases, and 6 bases stayed unmatched. There are 15 residues in the CDR3. CDR3 coding DNA: TGCAGCGCTATTCGACTAGCGGGAGGGTACAATGAGCAGTTCTTC. It encodes CSAIRLAGGYNEQFF.

The J gene is TRBJ1-4, the V gene TRBV6-5, with 7 bases aligning to TRBD1. J gave up 13 bases and V 5 bases, and 19 bases lay outside the gene matches. Germline-derived CDR1 and CDR2 are MNHEY and SVGAGI. The length of the CDR3 is 16 residues. CDR3 coding DNA: TGTGCCAGCAGTCCCGAGGCACCTGACGGTCCAGGGGGACTGTTTTTT. This translates into CASSPEAPDGPGGLFF.

This clonotype was counted ten times or more. CDR3 in amino acids: CASSLGAGNQETQYF. CDR3 sequence (DNA): TGTGCCAGCAGCTTAGGGGCAGGGAACCAAGAGACCCAGTACTTC. The chain recombines TRBV7-3 with TRBJ2-5, with D perhaps TRBD1 (5 bases). V dropped 2 bases and J dropped 0 bases, with 10 bases sitting between them. The V gene's germline CDR1 is SGHTA and CDR2 FQGTGA. This CDR3 is 15 amino acids long. The complete variable domain, with remaining parts taken from reference TRBV7-3 and TRBJ2-5, reads GAGVSQTPSNKVTEKGKYVELRCDPISGHTALYWYRQSLGQGPEFLIYFQGTGAADDSGLPNDRFFAVRPEGSVSTLKIQRTERGDSAVYLCASSLGAGNQETQYFGPGTRLLVL.

This clonotype was recorded a few times. The chain employs TRBV27 and TRBJ1-6, with 10 positions matching TRBD1. Germline V lookup: CDR1 MNHEY, CDR2 SMNVEV (reference sequence). This CDR3 has 15 residues. J was trimmed by 9 bases and V by 6 bases; bases with no gene match: 8. The CDR3 DNA follows: TGTGCCAGCAGCCGAACCGGGACAGGGGCTTCACCCCTCCACTTT. It translates to CASSRTGTGASPLHF.

As DNA, the CDR3 is TGCGCCAGCAGCCACCCAGCTAGCGGGACAAGGCATGAGCAGTTCTTC. Its translation is CASSHPASGTRHEQFF. This sequence joins TRBV4-1 and TRBJ2-1, with 9 positions matching TRBD2. After removal of 3 bases from V and 8 bases from J, the junction contained 11 bases not matched to a gene. This CDR3 comprises 16 residues. Germline V gene data show CDR1 as MGHRA and CDR2 as YSYEKL.

The J gene is TRBJ1-2, the V gene TRBV28, with TRBD1 as a possible D gene (5 bases). V shed 1 base and J shed 3 bases, with 9 bases lying between them. This CDR3 comprises 14 residues. Looked up from germline, CDR1 is MDHEN and CDR2 is SYDVKM. Here the CDR3 reads CASSLFRQYYGYTF. The CDR3 DNA reads as TGTGCCAGCAGTTTATTTCGACAGTACTATGGCTACACCTTC.

J is TRBJ2-1 and V is TRBV3-1, with unresolved D. The CDR3 is made up of 15 amino acids. In germline, CDR1 is LGHDT, CDR2 YNNKEL (reference sequence). V was pared by 4 bases and J by 4 bases, with 14 bases between. The CDR3 sequence: CASSLDTLGYNEQFF. The CDR3 DNA sequence: TGTGCCAGCAGCCTCGACACCCTAGGGTACAATGAGCAGTTCTTC.

The CDR3 reads CASSEGPYTYGYTF. CDR3 DNA: TGTGCCAGCAGTGAAGGCCCTTACACCTATGGCTACACCTTC. This chain uses TRBV2 with TRBJ1-2; the D is unclear. This CDR3 spans 14 amino acids. Germline V gene sequence: CDR1 SNHLY, CDR2 FYNNEI. Deletions cut 1 base from V and 4 bases from J, with 10 bases between. The full variable domain, in which reference TRBV2 and TRBJ1-2 provide the parts outside the CDR3, is EPEVTQTPSHQVTQMGQEVILRCVPISNHLYFYWYRQILGQKVEFLVSFYNNEISEKSEIFDDQFSVERPDGSNFTLKIRSTKLEDSAMYFCASSEGPYTYGYTFGSGTRLTVV.

The table lists this clonotype with a few counts. This rearrangement joins TRBV7-2 to TRBJ2-3; 11 bases fit TRBD2. The germline gives CDR1 SGHTA, CDR2 FQGNSA. With V trimmed by 5 bases and J by 7 bases, 8 bases remained unmatched. This CDR3 has 15 residues. In nucleotides, the CDR3 is TGTGCCAGCAGCCAAACTAGCGGGAGTGGAAATACGCAGTATTTT. This codes for CASSQTSGSGNTQYF.

This clonotype was seen ten or more times. A junction boundary mismatches the germline segment, possibly from a read error. CDR3 protein: CASSPDGETQYF. The CDR3 DNA reads as TGCGCCAGCAGCCCGGACGGGGAGACCCAGTACTTC. The chain couples TRBV18 to TRBJ2-5; D is unclear. The CDR3 runs to 12 residues. The germline gives CDR1 KGHSH, CDR2 LQKENI.

This clonotype was seen a handful of times. The rearrangement links TRBV7-9 to TRBJ2-1; tentatively, D is TRBD1 (6 bases). The germline CDR1 and CDR2 sequences are SEHNR and FQNEAQ (reference sequence). V lost 5 bases and J 1 base, leaving 15 bases between the germline ends. This CDR3 region has 16 residues. CDR3 coding DNA: TGTGCCAGCAGCCCCTCCAGGGGAGCATCCTACAATGAGCAGTTCTTC. It specifies CASSPSRGASYNEQFF.

V is TRBV5-1 and J is TRBJ1-5, with a possible D match to TRBD1 (5 bases). The CDR3 totals 15 residues. Germline CDR1 SGHRS, CDR2 YFSETQ. The V end lost 2 bases, the J end lost 3 bases, and 12 bases lay between the germline ends. CDR3 in amino acids: CASSLEGLINQPQHF. The CDR3, as DNA: TGCGCCAGCAGCTTAGAGGGACTCATCAATCAGCCCCAGCATTTT.

This chain connects TRBV5-6 to TRBJ2-5, with TRBD2 matching 7 bases. The V segment lost 1 base and the J segment 7 bases; nucleotides outside the gene matches: 7. CDR1 is SGHDT, CDR2 YYEEEE, per germline. The CDR3 is 14 amino acids. The CDR3 here is CASSLRGWEGTQYF. The CDR3 DNA reads TGTGCCAGCAGCTTGCGAGGTTGGGAGGGGACCCAGTACTTC.

This rearrangement joins TRBV11-1 to TRBJ2-1; 11 bases map to TRBD2. The V gene's germline CDR1 is SGHAT and CDR2 FQDESV (reference sequence). V lost 3 bases, J lost 3 bases, and 10 bases stayed unmatched. This CDR3 spans 18 amino acids. The DNA for the CDR3 is TGTGCCAGCAGCTTGGGTCTAGCGGGAGGACCAGTCTACAATGAGCAGTTCTTC. Translating it yields CASSLGLAGGPVYNEQFF.